A selection of T cell receptor beta chains follows, all from one sample in a study of blood T cells in healthy people across ages. TCRdb fed the 5' RACE reads into MiXCR, producing one record per CDR3 protein. The sample records hundreds of thousands of distinct CDR3 sequences, 58% being singletons. Sequenced sample: blood. These receptors were taken from a man aged 25 to 40 in good health. Each CDR3 is given with its conserved first and last residue. A D gene is named only where the DNA matches it firmly. Clone size is given for some rows only: seen once, a few or many times, or a class if the clone is expanded.

>TRBD2|-|TRBJ2-4|TRBV4-3
TGCGCCAGCAGTCTCATCACTAGCGGGGGGAGAACTGCCAAAAACATTCAGTACTTC
CASSLITSGGRTAKNIQYF
>-|few|TRBJ2-6|TRBV7-2
TGTGCCAGCAGCTCAGGAGGAGGGCGCGGGGCCAACGTCCTGACTTTC
CASSSGGGRGANVLTF
>-|-|TRBJ1-6|TRBV2
TGTGCCAGCAGTGAAGCGCTTCCGGCCAATTCACCCCTCCACTTT
CASSEALPANSPLHF
>-|-|TRBJ1-1|TRBV2
TGTGCCAGCAGCCCGGAGGTAGTCACTGAAGCTTTCTTT
CASSPEVVTEAFF
>TRBD1|-|TRBJ2-1|TRBV2
TGTGCCAGTGGACAGGGGAGGAATGAGCAGTTCTTC
CASGQGRNEQFF
>TRBD2|-|TRBJ2-7|TRBV27
TGTGCCAGCAGACCTACGGCGCGGGGGGCCCGCTACGAGCAGTACTTC
CASRPTARGARYEQYF
>TRBD1|few|TRBJ1-2|TRBV10-3
TGTGCCATACGGGACAGGGGGCCCCAGACTGATGGCTACACCTTC
CAIRDRGPQTDGYTF
>-|many|TRBJ1-2|TRBV2
TGTGCCAGCAGCCCCGGGCTCTATGGCTACACCTTC
CASSPGLYGYTF
>-|many|TRBJ1-1|TRBV7-9
TGTGCCAGCAGCTTAGAGGGGAACACTGAAGCTTTCTTT
CASSLEGNTEAFF
>TRBD1|once|TRBJ2-7|TRBV3-1
TGTGCCAGCAGCCAACGACAGGGGGGAGTTGGCGAGCAGTACTTC
CASSQRQGGVGEQYF
>-|-|TRBJ2-6|TRBV28
TGTGCCAGCAGTCTACAGGGAGGGGGATTCTCTGGGGCCAACGTCCTGACTTTC
CASSLQGGGFSGANVLTF
>TRBD1|few|TRBJ1-2|TRBV20-1
TGCAGTGGCGACAGGGGAGGCGGCTACACCTTC
CSGDRGGGYTF
>-|-|TRBJ1-5|TRBV4-1
TGCGCCAGCAGCCTCTTTGAGGCACAGCCCCAGCATTTT
CASSLFEAQPQHF
>TRBD2|-|TRBJ2-1|TRBV25-1
TGTGCCAGCAGTTATGGACTAGCGGGAGGGGCTGAGCAGTTCTTC
CASSYGLAGGAEQFF
>TRBD1|-|TRBJ1-6|TRBV3-1
TGTGCCAGCAGCCAACAGGGGGCTTCACCCCTCCACTTT
CASSQQGASPLHF
>-|many|TRBJ2-7|TRBV12-3/TRBV12-4
TGTGCCAGCAGCTTAGCGCGGGGCTACGAGCAGTACTTC
CASSLARGYEQYF
>-|-|TRBJ2-7|TRBV20-1
TGCAGTGCTAGAGACGGGGAGAGTCGTGGGGGAAGGATTCAGTACTTC
CSARDGESRGGRIQYF
>TRBD2|-|TRBJ2-3|TRBV7-2
TGTGCCAGCAGCCTATCGGTACTAGCGGGAGGCACAGATACGCAGTATTTT
CASSLSVLAGGTDTQYF
>-|-|TRBJ1-6|TRBV7-2
TGTGCCAGCAGCTTGGAGGGGACCCTATCACCCCCCCACTTT
CASSLEGTLSPPHF
>-|few|TRBJ1-1|TRBV10-3
TGTGCCATCACCCCGGGCGGATTGAACACTGAAGCTTTCTTT
CAITPGGLNTEAFF
>TRBD2|-|TRBJ2-5|TRBV24-1
TGTGCCACCAGTGACCGGGGACTACTGGGGACCCAGTACTTC
CATSDRGLLGTQYF
>-|-|TRBJ2-5|TRBV6-2/TRBV6-3
TGTGCCAGCAGTTACTACGAGGTCCGAAAGACCCAGTACTTC
CASSYYEVRKTQYF
>-|few|TRBJ2-1|TRBV5-1
TGCGCCAGCAGCTCCGAGTCTGCCCCTTACAATGAGCAGTTCTTC
CASSSESAPYNEQFF
>-|-|TRBJ2-5|TRBV7-7
TGTGCCAGCAGCCCCGCGACGGGATTGGGGGTTTGGGAGACCCAGTACTTC
CASSPATGLGVWETQYF
>-|-|TRBJ2-1|TRBV15
TGTGCCACCAGCAGAGAGAGAGGGGTCTACAATGAGCAGTTCTTC
CATSRERGVYNEQFF
>-|-|TRBJ2-3|TRBV7-8
TGTGCCAGCAGCGAACTGGAGGGGAAACGCACAGATACGCAGTATTTT
CASSELEGKRTDTQYF
>-|-|TRBJ1-5|TRBV30
TGTGCCTGGAGCCCTGGGGGTATGCAGCCCCAGCATTTT
CAWSPGGMQPQHF
>-|-|TRBJ2-1|TRBV7-9
TGTGCCAGCAGCCTTAAGGGGGGGTATGAGCGGTTCTTC
CASSLKGGYERFF